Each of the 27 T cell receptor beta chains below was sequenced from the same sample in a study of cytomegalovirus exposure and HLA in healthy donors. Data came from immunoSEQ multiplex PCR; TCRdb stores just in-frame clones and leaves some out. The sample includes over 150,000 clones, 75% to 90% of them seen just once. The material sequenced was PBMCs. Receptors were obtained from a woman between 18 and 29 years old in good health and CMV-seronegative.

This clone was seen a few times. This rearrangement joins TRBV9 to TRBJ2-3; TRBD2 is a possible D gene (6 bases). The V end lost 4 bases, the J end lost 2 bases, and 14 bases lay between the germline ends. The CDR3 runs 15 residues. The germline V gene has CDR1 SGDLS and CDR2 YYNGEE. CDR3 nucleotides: TGTGCCAGCAGCCCCGCGGGCGGGATCACAGATACGCAGTATTTT. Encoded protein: CASSPAGGITDTQYF.

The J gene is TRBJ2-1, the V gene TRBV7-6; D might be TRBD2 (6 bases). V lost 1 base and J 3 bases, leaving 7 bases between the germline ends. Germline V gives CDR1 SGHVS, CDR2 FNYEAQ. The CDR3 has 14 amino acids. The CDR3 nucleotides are TGTGCCAGCAGCTTAGACGGGGGCTACAATGAGCAGTTCTTC. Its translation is CASSLDGGYNEQFF.

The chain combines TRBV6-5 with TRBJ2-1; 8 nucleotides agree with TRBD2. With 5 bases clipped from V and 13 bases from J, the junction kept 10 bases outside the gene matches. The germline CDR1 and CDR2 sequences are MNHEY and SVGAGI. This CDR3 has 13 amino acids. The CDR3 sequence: CASSPGPGTSQFF. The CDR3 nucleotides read TGTGCCAGCAGTCCGGGCCCCGGGACTAGTCAGTTCTTC.

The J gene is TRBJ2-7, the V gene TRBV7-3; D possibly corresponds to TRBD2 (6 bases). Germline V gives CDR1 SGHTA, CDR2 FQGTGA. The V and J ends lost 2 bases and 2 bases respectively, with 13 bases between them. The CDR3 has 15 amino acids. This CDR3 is CASSLGPRGPYEQYF. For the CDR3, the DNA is TGTGCCAGCAGCTTAGGGCCGCGGGGCCCCTACGAGCAGTACTTC.

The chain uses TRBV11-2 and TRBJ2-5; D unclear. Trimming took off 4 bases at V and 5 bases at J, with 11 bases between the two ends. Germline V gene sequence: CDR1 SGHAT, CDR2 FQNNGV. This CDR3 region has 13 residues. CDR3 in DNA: TGTGCCAGCAGCTCTAGGAAGTCGGAGACCCAGTACTTC. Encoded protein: CASSSRKSETQYF.

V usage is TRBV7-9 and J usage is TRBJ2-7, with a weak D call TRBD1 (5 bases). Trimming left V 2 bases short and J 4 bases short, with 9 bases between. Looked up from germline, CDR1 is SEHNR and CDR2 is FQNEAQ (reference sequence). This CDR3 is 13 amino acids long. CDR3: CASSLQGIYEQYF. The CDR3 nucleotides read TGTGCCAGCAGCTTACAGGGTATTTACGAGCAGTACTTC.

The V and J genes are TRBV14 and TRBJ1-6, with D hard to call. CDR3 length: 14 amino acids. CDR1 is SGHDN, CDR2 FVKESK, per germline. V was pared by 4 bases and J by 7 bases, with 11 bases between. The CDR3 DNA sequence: TGTGCCAGCAGCCCCGGGCGGGTAAATTCACCCCTCCACTTT. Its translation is CASSPGRVNSPLHF.

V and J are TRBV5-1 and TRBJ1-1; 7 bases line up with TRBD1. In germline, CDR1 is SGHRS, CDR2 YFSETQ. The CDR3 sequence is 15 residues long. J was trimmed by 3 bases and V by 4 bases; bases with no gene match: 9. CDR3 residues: CASSDGTDIYTEAFF. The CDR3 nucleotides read TGCGCCAGCAGCGACGGGACAGATATTTACACTGAAGCTTTCTTT. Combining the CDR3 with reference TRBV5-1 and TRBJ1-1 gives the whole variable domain KAGVTQTPRYLIKTRGQQVTLSCSPISGHRSVSWYQQTPGQGLQFLFEYFSETQRNKGNFPGRFSGRQFSNSRSEMNVSTLELGDSALYLCASSDGTDIYTEAFFGQGTRLTVV.

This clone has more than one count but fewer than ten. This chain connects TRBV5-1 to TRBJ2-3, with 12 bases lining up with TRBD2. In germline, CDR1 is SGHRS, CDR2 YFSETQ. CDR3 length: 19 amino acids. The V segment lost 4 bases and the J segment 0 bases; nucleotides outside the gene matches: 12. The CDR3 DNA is TGCGCCAGCAGCCGGACGGGACTAGCGGGTATCTCTAGCACAGATACGCAGTATTTT. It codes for CASSRTGLAGISSTDTQYF. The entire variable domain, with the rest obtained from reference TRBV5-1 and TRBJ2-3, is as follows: KAGVTQTPRYLIKTRGQQVTLSCSPISGHRSVSWYQQTPGQGLQFLFEYFSETQRNKGNFPGRFSGRQFSNSRSEMNVSTLELGDSALYLCASSRTGLAGISSTDTQYFGPGTRLTVL.

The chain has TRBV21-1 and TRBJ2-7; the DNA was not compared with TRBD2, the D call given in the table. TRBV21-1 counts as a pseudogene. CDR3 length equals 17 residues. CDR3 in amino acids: CASSNGQSGRLIYEQYF. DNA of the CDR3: TGTGCCAGCAGCAACGGACAGAGCGGGAGGCTGATCTACGAGCAGTACTTC.

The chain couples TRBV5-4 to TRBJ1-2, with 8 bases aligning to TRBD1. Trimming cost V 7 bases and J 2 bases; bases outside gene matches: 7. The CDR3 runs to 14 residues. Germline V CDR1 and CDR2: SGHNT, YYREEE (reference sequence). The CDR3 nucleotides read TGTGCCAGCCGCATACAGGGGGTCAACTATGGCTACACCTTC. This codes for CASRIQGVNYGYTF. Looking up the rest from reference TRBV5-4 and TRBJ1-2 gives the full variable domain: ETGVTQSPTHLIKTRGQQVTLRCSSQSGHNTVSWYQQALGQGPQFIFQYYREEENGRGNFPPRFSGLQFPNYSSELNVNALELDDSALYLCASRIQGVNYGYTFGSGTRLTVV.

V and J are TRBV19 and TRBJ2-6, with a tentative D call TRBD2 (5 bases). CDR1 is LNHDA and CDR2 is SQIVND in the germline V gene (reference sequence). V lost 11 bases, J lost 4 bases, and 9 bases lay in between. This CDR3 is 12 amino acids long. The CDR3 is CAAGPGANVLTF. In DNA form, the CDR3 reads TGTGCCGCGGGTCCCGGGGCCAACGTCCTGACTTTC.

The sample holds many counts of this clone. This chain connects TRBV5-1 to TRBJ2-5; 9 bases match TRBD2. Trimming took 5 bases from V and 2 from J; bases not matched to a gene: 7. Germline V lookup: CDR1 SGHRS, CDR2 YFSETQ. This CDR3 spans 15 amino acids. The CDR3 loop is CASRDSGGNQETQYF. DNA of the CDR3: TGCGCCAGCAGGGATAGCGGGGGAAATCAAGAGACCCAGTACTTC.

The DNA for the CDR3 is TGTGCCAGCAGTTTAACGACAGGGCGGGCTCAGCCCCAGCATTTT. Translation gives CASSLTTGRAQPQHF. The chain recombines TRBV27 with TRBJ1-5; TRBD1 aligns across 7 bases. The CDR3 covers 15 residues. J was trimmed by 6 bases and V by 2 bases; bases with no gene match: 7. CDR1 and CDR2 from the germline V gene are MNHEY and SMNVEV (reference sequence).

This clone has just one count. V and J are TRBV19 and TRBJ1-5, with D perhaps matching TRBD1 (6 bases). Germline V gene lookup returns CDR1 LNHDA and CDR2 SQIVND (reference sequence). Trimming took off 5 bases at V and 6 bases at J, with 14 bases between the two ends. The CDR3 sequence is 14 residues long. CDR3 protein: CASSGRGTPQPQHF. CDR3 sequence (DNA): TGTGCCAGTAGTGGCAGGGGTACCCCTCAGCCCCAGCATTTT.

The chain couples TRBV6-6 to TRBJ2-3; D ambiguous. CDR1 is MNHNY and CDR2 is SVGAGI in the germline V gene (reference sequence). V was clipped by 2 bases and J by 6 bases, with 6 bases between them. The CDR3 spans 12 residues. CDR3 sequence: CASSYTGDTQYF. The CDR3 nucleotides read TGTGCCAGCAGTTACACGGGTGATACGCAGTATTTT.

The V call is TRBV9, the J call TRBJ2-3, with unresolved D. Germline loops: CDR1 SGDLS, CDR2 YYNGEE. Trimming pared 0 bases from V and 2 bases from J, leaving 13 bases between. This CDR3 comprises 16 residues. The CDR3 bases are TGTGCCAGCAGCGTAGGGGCAGGTTCGGTCACAGATACGCAGTATTTT. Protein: CASSVGAGSVTDTQYF.

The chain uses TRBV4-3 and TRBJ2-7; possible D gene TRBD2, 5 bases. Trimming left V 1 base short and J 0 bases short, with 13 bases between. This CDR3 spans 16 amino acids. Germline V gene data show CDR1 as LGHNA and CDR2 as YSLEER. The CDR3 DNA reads TGCGCCAGCAGCCAAGTATTCGGGGAGAGCTCCTACGAGCAGTACTTC. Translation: CASSQVFGESSYEQYF.

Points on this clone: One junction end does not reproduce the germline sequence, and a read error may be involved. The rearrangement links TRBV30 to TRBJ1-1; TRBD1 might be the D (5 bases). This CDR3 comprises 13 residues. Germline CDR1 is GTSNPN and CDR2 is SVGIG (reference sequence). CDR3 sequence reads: CAWSKTVNTVAFF. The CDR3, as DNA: TGTGCCTGGAGTAAGACAGTGAACACTGTAGCTTTCTTT. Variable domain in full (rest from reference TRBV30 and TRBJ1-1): SQTIHQWPATLVQPVGSPLSLECTVEGTSNPNLYWYRQAAGRGLQLLFYSVGIGQISSEVPQNLSASRPQDRQFILSSKKLLLSDSGFYLCAWSKTVNTVAFFGQGTRLTVV.

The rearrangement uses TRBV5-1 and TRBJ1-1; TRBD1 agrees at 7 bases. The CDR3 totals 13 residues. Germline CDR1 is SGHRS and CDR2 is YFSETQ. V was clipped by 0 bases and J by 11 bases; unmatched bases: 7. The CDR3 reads CASSLETGQQAFF. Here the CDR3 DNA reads TGCGCCAGCAGCTTGGAGACAGGGCAGCAGGCTTTCTTT. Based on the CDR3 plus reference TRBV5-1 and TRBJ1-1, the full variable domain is KAGVTQTPRYLIKTRGQQVTLSCSPISGHRSVSWYQQTPGQGLQFLFEYFSETQRNKGNFPGRFSGRQFSNSRSEMNVSTLELGDSALYLCASSLETGQQAFFGQGTRLTVV.

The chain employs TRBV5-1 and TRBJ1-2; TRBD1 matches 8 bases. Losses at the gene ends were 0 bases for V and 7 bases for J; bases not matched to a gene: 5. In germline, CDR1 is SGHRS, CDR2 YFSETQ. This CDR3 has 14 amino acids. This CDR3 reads CASSLVTGGVGYTF. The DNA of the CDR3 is TGCGCCAGCAGCTTGGTCACAGGGGGAGTTGGCTACACCTTC. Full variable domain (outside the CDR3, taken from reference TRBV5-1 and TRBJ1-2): KAGVTQTPRYLIKTRGQQVTLSCSPISGHRSVSWYQQTPGQGLQFLFEYFSETQRNKGNFPGRFSGRQFSNSRSEMNVSTLELGDSALYLCASSLVTGGVGYTFGSGTRLTVV.

DNA for the CDR3: TGTGCCAGCAGCGTAGGGCGGGATAGTTACGAGCAGTACTTC. Translation gives CASSVGRDSYEQYF. The chain carries TRBV9 and TRBJ2-7; D perhaps matches TRBD2 (6 bases). CDR3 length: 14 amino acids. Germline assignment: CDR1 SGDLS and CDR2 YYNGEE. V was cut by 0 bases and J by 4 bases, with 11 bases left in between.

CDR3 region: CASSDLKDRKTGGYTF. CDR3 bases: TGTGCCAGCAGTGACCTGAAGGACAGGAAAACTGGAGGCTACACCTTC. The J gene is TRBJ1-2, the V gene TRBV6-4; 7 bases are a match to TRBD1. CDR3 length: 16 amino acids. Germline V CDR1 and CDR2: MRHNA, SNTAGT. Germline trimming cut 2 bases from V and 8 bases from J; bases unmatched to any gene: 14.

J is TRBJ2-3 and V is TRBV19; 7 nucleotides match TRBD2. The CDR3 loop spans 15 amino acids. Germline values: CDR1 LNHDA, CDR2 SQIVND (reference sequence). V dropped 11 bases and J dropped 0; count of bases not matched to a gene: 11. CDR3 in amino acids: CALIGRDFSTDTQYF. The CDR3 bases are TGTGCCCTAATAGGGAGGGACTTTAGCACAGATACGCAGTATTTT. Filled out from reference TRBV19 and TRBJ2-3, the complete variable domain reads DGGITQSPKYLFRKEGQNVTLSCEQNLNHDAMYWYRQDPGQGLRLIYYSQIVNDFQKGDIAEGYSVSREKKESFPLTVTSAQKNPTAFYLCALIGRDFSTDTQYFGPGTRLTVL.

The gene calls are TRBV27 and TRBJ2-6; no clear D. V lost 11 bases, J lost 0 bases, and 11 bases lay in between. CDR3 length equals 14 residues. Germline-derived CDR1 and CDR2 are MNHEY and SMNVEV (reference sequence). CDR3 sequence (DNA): TGTGCCCGATCCCTCGGCTCTGGGGCCAACGTCCTGACTTTC. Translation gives CARSLGSGANVLTF.

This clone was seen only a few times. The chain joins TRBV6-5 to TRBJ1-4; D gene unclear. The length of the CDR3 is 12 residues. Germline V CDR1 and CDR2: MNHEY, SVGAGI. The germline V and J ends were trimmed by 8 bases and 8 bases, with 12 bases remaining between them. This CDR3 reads CASGVPGEKLFF. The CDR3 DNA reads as TGTGCCAGCGGCGTTCCGGGAGAAAAACTGTTTTTT.

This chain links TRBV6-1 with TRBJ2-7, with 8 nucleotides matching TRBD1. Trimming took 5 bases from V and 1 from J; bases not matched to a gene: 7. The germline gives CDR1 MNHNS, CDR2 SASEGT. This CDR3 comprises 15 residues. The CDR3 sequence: CASSTTGGGSYEQYF. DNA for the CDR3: TGTGCCAGCAGTACCACAGGGGGTGGATCCTACGAGCAGTACTTC.